Below are 18 T cell receptor beta chains sequenced from a single sample in a study of T cells after yellow fever vaccination. Using its own MiXCR run on the 5' RACE reads, TCRdb lists one record per CDR3 protein. The sample yields some 250,000 distinct CDR3 sequences, about 3.5% seen once. Sample: PBMCs, taken 15 days after the yellow fever booster vaccination. Receptors originate from a man aged 18 to 30 who received the YFV17D yellow fever vaccine.

The chain combines TRBV7-3 with TRBJ1-1, with a possible D match to TRBD1 (6 bases). Germline V gives CDR1 SGHTA, CDR2 FQGTGA. V was clipped by 5 bases and J by 3 bases, with 16 bases between them. The CDR3 consists of 15 residues. CDR3 sequence: CASSISGVGYTEAFF. The CDR3 coding sequence is TGTGCCAGCAGCATCTCAGGGGTGGGCTACACTGAAGCTTTCTTT. The entire variable domain, with the rest obtained from reference TRBV7-3 and TRBJ1-1, is as follows: GAGVSQTPSNKVTEKGKYVELRCDPISGHTALYWYRQSLGQGPEFLIYFQGTGAADDSGLPNDRFFAVRPEGSVSTLKIQRTERGDSAVYLCASSISGVGYTEAFFGQGTRLTVV.

This clonotype has at least ten counts. The V call is TRBV7-2, the J call TRBJ2-5; D is unresolved. The CDR3 has 16 amino acids. Germline V gene data show CDR1 as SGHTA and CDR2 as FQGNSA. V was pared by 0 bases and J by 5 bases, with 16 bases between. The CDR3 DNA reads TGTGCCAGCAGCTTAGCGTCTGCCAGGCGGTACGAGACCCAGTACTTC. Its protein is CASSLASARRYETQYF.

This clonotype was observed many times. This rearrangement joins TRBV11-2 to TRBJ2-3; 8 bases align to TRBD2. CDR1 is SGHAT and CDR2 is FQNNGV in the germline V gene. J lost 6 bases, V lost 1 base, and 12 bases had no gene match. This CDR3 has 17 amino acids. The CDR3: CASSLVAPGAGVDTQYF. The CDR3 coding sequence is TGTGCCAGCAGCTTAGTGGCTCCGGGAGCGGGGGTGGATACGCAGTATTTT.

This clonotype was seen ten or more times. The chain has TRBV4-3 and TRBJ1-6, with D unresolved. The CDR3 is 15 amino acids. Germline V gene sequence: CDR1 LGHNA, CDR2 YSLEER. V dropped 3 bases and J dropped 0 bases, with 6 bases sitting between them. The CDR3: CASSQEASYNSPLHF. The CDR3 nucleotides read TGCGCCAGCAGCCAGGAGGCCTCCTATAATTCACCCCTCCACTTT.

This clonotype was counted many times. The V and J genes are TRBV5-6 and TRBJ2-3; D remains ambiguous. Germline CDR1 and CDR2: SGHDT and YYEEEE. Trimming removed 3 bases from V and 6 bases from J, with 8 bases in between. The CDR3 spans 12 residues. The CDR3 is CASSYDLDTQYF. The CDR3 coding sequence is TGTGCCAGCAGCTATGACTTGGATACGCAGTATTTT.

This clonotype was found many times. The chain carries TRBV11-2 and TRBJ2-7, with TRBD1 matching over 7 bases. The CDR3 loop spans 19 amino acids. The V segment lost 4 bases and the J segment 2 bases; nucleotides outside the gene matches: 20. Germline V lookup: CDR1 SGHAT, CDR2 FQNNGV. The CDR3 DNA sequence: TGTGCCAGCAGCTCGTTATTTTTTCGGACAGGCCGAAGAACCTACGAGCAGTACTTC. This gives the protein CASSSLFFRTGRRTYEQYF. The whole variable domain, filled in from reference TRBV11-2 and TRBJ2-7, reads EAGVAQSPRYKIIEKRQSVAFWCNPISGHATLYWYQQILGQGPKLLIQFQNNGVVDDSQLPKDRFSAERLKGVDSTLKIQPAKLEDSAVYLCASSSLFFRTGRRTYEQYFGPGTRLTVT.

This clonotype has ten or more counts. The V call is TRBV27, the J call TRBJ1-6, with D unclear. Trimming stripped 6 bases from V and 7 bases from J, with 13 bases between. The CDR3 consists of 14 residues. CDR1 and CDR2 from the germline V gene are MNHEY and SMNVEV (reference sequence). CDR3 DNA: TGTGCCAGCAGACGAGGGCGTTTGAATTCACCCCTCCACTTT. It codes for CASRRGRLNSPLHF.

The count of this clonotype is one. Being one base from a much bigger clone, this may be a read error. The rearrangement uses TRBV4-2 and TRBJ2-7; no clear D gene. Between the trimmed V and J ends, which lost 4 bases and 2 bases, there was a span of 18 bases. Germline V lookup: CDR1 LGHNA, CDR2 YNFKEQ. There are 16 residues in the CDR3. The CDR3 nucleotides are TGTGCCAGCAGCCTAGATTCGGCCAGCGCCGCCTACGAGCAGTACTTC. This encodes CASSLDSASAAYEQYF.

Ten or more counts support this clonotype. The V and J genes are TRBV24-1 and TRBJ2-1; 7 bases agree with TRBD1. Germline CDR1 is KGHDR and CDR2 is SFDVKD. V lost 4 bases and J lost 1; bases outside the gene matches: 6. The CDR3 totals 16 residues. CDR3 DNA sequence: TGTGCCACCAGTGACAACCGACAGGGATCCTACAATGAGCAGTTCTTC. Amino acids: CATSDNRQGSYNEQFF.

The chain carries TRBV7-2 and TRBJ1-6; a weak D match, TRBD1 (5 bases). The germline V and J ends were trimmed by 3 bases and 1 base, with 10 bases remaining between them. The germline gives CDR1 SGHTA, CDR2 FQGNSA. This CDR3 spans 16 amino acids. The CDR3 coding sequence is TGTGCCAGCAGCTTCTCGACAGCGTCCTATAATTCACCCCTCCACTTT. Protein: CASSFSTASYNSPLHF. The whole variable domain, filled in from reference TRBV7-2 and TRBJ1-6, reads GAGVSQSPSNKVTEKGKDVELRCDPISGHTALYWYRQSLGQGLEFLIYFQGNSAPDKSGLPSDRFSAERTGGSVSTLTIQRTQQEDSAVYLCASSFSTASYNSPLHFGNGTRLTVT.

This clonotype appeared many times. The chain couples TRBV5-5 to TRBJ1-2, with D possibly matching TRBD1 (5 bases). Trimming removed 1 base from V and 8 bases from J, with 27 bases in between. Germline CDR1 is SGHKS and CDR2 is YYEKEE (reference sequence). The CDR3 extends over 18 amino acids. DNA of the CDR3: TGTGCCAGCAGCTTGTCCGGTGGGACGGGAATGGTATCGGGCGGCTACACCTTC. This sequence encodes CASSLSGGTGMVSGGYTF.

This clonotype has ten or more counts. A read error is likely, as this CDR3 ends without the conserved phenylalanine or tryptophan. V is TRBV7-9 and J is TRBJ2-2, with D possibly TRBD1 on 5 matching bases. CDR3 size: 13 residues. V lost 5 bases and J lost 7, with 11 bases in between. Per the germline V gene, CDR1 is SEHNR and CDR2 is FQNEAQ (reference sequence). CDR3 residues: CASSVQVNGELFS. CDR3 DNA: TGTGCCAGCAGCGTACAGGTGAACGGGGAGCTGTTTTCT.

There are many counts of this clonotype. This chain uses TRBV5-4 with TRBJ2-7, with 8 nucleotides matching TRBD2. The CDR3 is 15 residues long. Germline V gene lookup returns CDR1 SGHNT and CDR2 YYREEE (reference sequence). Trimming removed 2 bases from V and 6 bases from J; junction bases left unmatched: 10. The CDR3 sequence is CASSLHPGTRGEQYV. CDR3 in DNA: TGTGCCAGCAGCTTACATCCCGGGACTAGAGGCGAGCAGTACGTC.

This clonotype has at least ten counts. J is TRBJ2-4 and V is TRBV2; 13 bases line up with TRBD2. In germline, CDR1 is SNHLY, CDR2 FYNNEI. Trimming removed 6 bases from V and 6 bases from J; junction bases left unmatched: 14. CDR3 size: 18 residues. CDR3 nucleotide sequence: TGTGCCAGCAGCCCTGGGGTGACTAGCGGGGGGATGGCAAACATTCAGTACTTC. It is translated as CASSPGVTSGGMANIQYF.

This clonotype has ten or more counts. The rearrangement links TRBV5-1 to TRBJ1-2, with a tentative D call TRBD1 (6 bases). Germline CDR1 and CDR2: SGHRS and YFSETQ. CDR3 length equals 13 residues. The V gene lost 2 bases and the J gene lost 8 bases, with 13 bases spanning the gap. As DNA, the CDR3 is TGCGCCAGCAGCTTCGGGGGCCCTGAGGGCTACACCTTC. The encoded protein is CASSFGGPEGYTF.

This clonotype was seen repeatedly, ten times or more. This rearrangement joins TRBV29-1 to TRBJ2-7; D remains ambiguous. Germline CDR1 and CDR2: SQVTM and ANQGSEA. The V and J ends lost 1 base and 6 bases respectively, with 10 bases between them. The CDR3 is 12 residues long. The CDR3 DNA reads as TGCAGCGTTGAAGGGCTCGACTTCGAGCAGTACTTC. Translated, it gives CSVEGLDFEQYF.

This clonotype was counted ten times or more. This chain uses TRBV7-2 with TRBJ1-1; 8 nucleotides agree with TRBD1. The CDR3 runs to 15 residues. The V gene's germline CDR1 is SGHTA and CDR2 FQGNSA. V trimming: 2 bases; J trimming: 5 bases; junction bases outside the gene matches: 7. The CDR3 here is CASSLYRGGETEAFF. The CDR3 DNA sequence: TGTGCCAGCAGCTTATACAGGGGGGGAGAGACTGAAGCTTTCTTT. The full variable domain, rest sourced from reference TRBV7-2 and TRBJ1-1, is GAGVSQSPSNKVTEKGKDVELRCDPISGHTALYWYRQSLGQGLEFLIYFQGNSAPDKSGLPSDRFSAERTGGSVSTLTIQRTQQEDSAVYLCASSLYRGGETEAFFGQGTRLTVV.

This clonotype was recorded at least ten times. V and J are TRBV12-3 or TRBV12-4 and TRBJ2-2; D is unresolved. CDR3 length equals 17 residues. The V gene lost 5 bases and the J gene lost 4 bases, with 20 bases spanning the gap. The CDR3 here is CASSKPRHPAVTGELFF. CDR3 bases: TGTGCCAGCAGTAAGCCACGACACCCCGCAGTCACCGGGGAGCTGTTTTTT.